Below, one T cell receptor beta chain is given with its context. The data belong to a study of shared T cell receptors in the human thymus. The V and J ends lost 0 bases and 6 bases respectively, with 23 bases between them. The CDR3 consists of 18 residues. Germline CDR1 ENHRY, CDR2 SYGVKD. The repertoire was sequenced with immunoSEQ multiplex PCR; TCRdb's copy has only in-frame clones and lacks some. Seen here are about 610,000 clones, approximately 90% observed once, and the top ten hold around 0.01%. The data also belong to a second study, concerning human thymus T cells. That work states: Thymic resections from corrective heart surgery supplied the tissue. Biased V and J segment usage appeared in thymus and peripheral blood. Related research found strongly overlapping thymic repertoires in unrelated individuals.

This chain uses TRBV10-3 with TRBJ1-2; no definite D call. This TCR was recovered from a boy younger than two with a congenital heart defect. Material: thymocytes. CDR3 sequence: CAISESPPGVGAFDGYTF. CDR3 DNA: TGTGCCATCAGTGAGTCCCCCCCAGGTGTGGGAGCGTTCGATGGCTACACCTTC.